This TCR beta chain originates from a study of blood T cell repertoires in COVID-19. Study details: The United States, Italy and Spain were the sources of the acute and convalescent COVID-19 samples.

From germline, CDR1 is MGHDK and CDR2 SYGVNS. Germline trimming cut 6 bases from V and 2 bases from J; bases unmatched to any gene: 5. This CDR3 is built from 15 residues. Assay: immunoSEQ multiplex PCR; the TCRdb copy retains only in-frame clones and omits some. Of 200,000 to 300,000 clones in the sample, about 87% were seen once. The TCR comes from a woman between 45 and 65 years old with acute or convalescent COVID-19. The sequenced sample was peripheral blood. This chain connects TRBV25-1 to TRBJ2-3, with 10 bases identical to TRBD2. In DNA, the CDR3 is TGTGCCAGCAGCCCCGGGACTAGCGCCACAGATACGCAGTATTTT. Translated, it gives CASSPGTSATDTQYF.